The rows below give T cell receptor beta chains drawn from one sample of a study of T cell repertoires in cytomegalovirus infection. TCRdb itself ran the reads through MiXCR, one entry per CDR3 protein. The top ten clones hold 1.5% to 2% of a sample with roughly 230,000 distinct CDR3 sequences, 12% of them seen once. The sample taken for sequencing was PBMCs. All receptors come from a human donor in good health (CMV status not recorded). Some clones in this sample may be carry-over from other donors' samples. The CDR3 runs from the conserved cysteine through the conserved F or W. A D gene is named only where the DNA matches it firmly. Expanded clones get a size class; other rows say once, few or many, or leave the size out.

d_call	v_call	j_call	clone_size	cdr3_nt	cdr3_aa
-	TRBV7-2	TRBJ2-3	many	TGTGCCAGCAGCCCCGCCGTAGCGGAGGGCACAGATACGCAGTATTTT	CASSPAVAEGTDTQYF
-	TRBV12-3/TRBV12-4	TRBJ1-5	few	TGTGCCAGCAGTTTTCGGGGCAGGGGTAGCAATCAGCCCCAGCATTTT	CASSFRGRGSNQPQHF
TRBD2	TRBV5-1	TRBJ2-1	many	TGCGCCAGCAGCCCCTTAACTAGCGGGAGCTCGGACAATGAGCAGTTCTTC	CASSPLTSGSSDNEQFF
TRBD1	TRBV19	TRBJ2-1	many	TGTGCCAGTAGTAAGGGACAGGGGAGTTATAATGAGCAGTTCTTC	CASSKGQGSYNEQFF
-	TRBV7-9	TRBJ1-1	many	TGTGCCAGCAGCGATATGACATGGACCGGGATGAACACTGAAGCTTTCTTT	CASSDMTWTGMNTEAFF
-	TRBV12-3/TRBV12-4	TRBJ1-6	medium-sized	TGTGCCAGCAGTCCCACAGCTTCCCGAGGTTCACCCCTCCACTTT	CASSPTASRGSPLHF
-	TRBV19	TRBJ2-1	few	TGTGCCAGTAGTTCCCCGACATTGAGCTCCTACAATGAGCAGTTCTTC	CASSSPTLSSYNEQFF
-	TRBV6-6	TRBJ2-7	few	TGTGCCAGCAGTTACCCCCAATCCGGGACACAAGCCTACGAGCAGTACTTC	CASSYPQSGTQAYEQYF
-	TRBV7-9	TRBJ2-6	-	TGTGCCAGCAGCCTCGCAGGGCTTGGGGCCAACGTCCTGACTTTC	CASSLAGLGANVLTF
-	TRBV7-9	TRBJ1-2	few	TGTGCCAGCAGCACCTCAGGGACCTATGGCTACACCTTC	CASSTSGTYGYTF
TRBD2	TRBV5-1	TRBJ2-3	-	TGCGCCAGCAGCTCTAGCGGGGGGGCTGGCGGCACAGATACGCAGTATTTT	CASSSSGGAGGTDTQYF
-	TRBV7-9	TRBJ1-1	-	TGTGCCAGCAGAACCGGAGCCCTGAGGGAAGCTTTCTTT	CASRTGALREAFF
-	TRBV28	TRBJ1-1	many	TGTGCCAGCAGCAGGAAGACTGAAGCTTTCTTT	CASSRKTEAFF
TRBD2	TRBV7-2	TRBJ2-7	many	TGTGCCAGCAGCTTAGGACTAGCGGGGGGCTACGAGCAGTACTTC	CASSLGLAGGYEQYF
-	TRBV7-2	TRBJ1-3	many	TGTGCCAGCAGCTCCTCCAGAAACACCATATATTTT	CASSSSRNTIYF
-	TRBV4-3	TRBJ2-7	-	TGCGCCAGCAGCCAAGATCACGTCGGGGGGCGCGTCTACGAGCAGTACTTC	CASSQDHVGGRVYEQYF
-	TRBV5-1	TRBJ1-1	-	TGCGCCAGCAGCTTAACCGGGACACAGGCTGAAGCTTTCTTT	CASSLTGTQAEAFF
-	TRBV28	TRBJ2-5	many	TGTGCCAGCAGCCTGGGACAGGGGGTAGCTAGCGGGAGTGAGACCCAGTACTTC	CASSLGQGVASGSETQYF
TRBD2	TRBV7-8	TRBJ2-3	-	TGTGCCAGCAGCCCCTATTCGCGGGGGTCCACAGATACGCAGTATTTT	CASSPYSRGSTDTQYF
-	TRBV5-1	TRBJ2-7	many	TGCGCCAGCAGCTTGGATGCGGGGAGCTCCTACGAGCAGTACTTC	CASSLDAGSSYEQYF
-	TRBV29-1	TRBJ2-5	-	TGCAGCGTTGAAGACGGCGTACAAGAGACCCAGTACTTC	CSVEDGVQETQYF
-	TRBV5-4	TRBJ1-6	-	TGTGCCAGCAGCCACCGAGAGAGCCCTAATTCACCCCTCCACTTT	CASSHRESPNSPLHF
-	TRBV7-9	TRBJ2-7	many	TGTGCCAGCAGCCACGTAATTACCTACGAGCAGTACTTC	CASSHVITYEQYF
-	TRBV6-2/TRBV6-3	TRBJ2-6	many	TGTGCCAGCAGTTATCAGGGCTTCTCTGGGGCCAACGTCCTGACTTTC	CASSYQGFSGANVLTF
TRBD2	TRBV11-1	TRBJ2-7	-	TGTGCCAGCAGCCGCTCGGGGGGTGGTTACGAGCAGTACTTC	CASSRSGGGYEQYF
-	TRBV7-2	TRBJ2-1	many	TGTGCCAGCATCCAAAGCCAGCCCAATGAGCAGTTCTTC	CASIQSQPNEQFF
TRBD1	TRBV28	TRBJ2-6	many	TGTGCCAGCAGCAAGACAGGGCTAAGCTCTGGGGCCAACGTCCTGACTTTC	CASSKTGLSSGANVLTF
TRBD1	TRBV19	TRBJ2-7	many	TGTGCCAGTAGTCTCCGGACAGGGTCCCACGAGCAGTACTTC	CASSLRTGSHEQYF
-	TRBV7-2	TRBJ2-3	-	TGTGCCAGCAGCGAAATGGGGACAGATACGCAGTATTTT	CASSEMGTDTQYF
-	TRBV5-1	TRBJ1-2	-	TGCGCCAGCAGCTTGAACCCGCCAGGGATGGGTAACTATGGCTACACCTTC	CASSLNPPGMGNYGYTF
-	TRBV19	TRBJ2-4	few	TGTGCCAGTAGCGGGACGGTGATAGCCAAAAACATTCAGTACTTC	CASSGTVIAKNIQYF
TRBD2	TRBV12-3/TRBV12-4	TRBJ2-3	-	TGTGCCAGCAGTTTAAATCCTACGGGACTAGCGGGAAGGATGGATACGCAGTATTTT	CASSLNPTGLAGRMDTQYF
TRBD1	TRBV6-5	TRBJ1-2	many	TGTGCCAGCAGTTACGACCCGGGACAGAGTAACTATGGCTACACCTTC	CASSYDPGQSNYGYTF
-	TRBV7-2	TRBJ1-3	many	TGTGCCAGCAGCAGAGCCGGGGCCGGAAACACCATATATTTT	CASSRAGAGNTIYF
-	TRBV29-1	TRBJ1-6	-	TGCAGCGTCCACCAAGGGGGGAATTCACCCCTCCACTTT	CSVHQGGNSPLHF
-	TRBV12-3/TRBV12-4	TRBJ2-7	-	TGTGCCAGCAGTTTCAGCCTAGGGGTTACCTACGAGCAGTACTTC	CASSFSLGVTYEQYF
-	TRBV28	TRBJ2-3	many	TGTGCCAGCAGTTTATCGCGCCCAACTCCCACAGATACGCAGTATTTT	CASSLSRPTPTDTQYF
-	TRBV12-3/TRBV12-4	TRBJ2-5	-	TGTGCCAGCAGTTACCTTCCGGGAGAGGAGACCCAGTACTTC	CASSYLPGEETQYF
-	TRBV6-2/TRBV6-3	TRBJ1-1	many	TGTGCCAGCAGTCGGCGACAGGCCGGGAACACTGAAGCTTTCTTT	CASSRRQAGNTEAFF
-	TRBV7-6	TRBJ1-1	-	TGTGCCAGCAGCTTAGAGCAGGCGGTTTTCTTT	CASSLEQAVFF
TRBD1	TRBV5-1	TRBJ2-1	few	TGCGCCAGCAGCCTCAGACAGGGGGCGGGCAATGAGCAGTTCTTC	CASSLRQGAGNEQFF
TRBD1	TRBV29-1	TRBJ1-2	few	TGCAGCGGGACCGGGACAGGTTATGGCTACACCTTC	CSGTGTGYGYTF
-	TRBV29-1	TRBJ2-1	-	TGCAGCGTTGTGCACTATTACAATGAGCAGTTCTTC	CSVVHYYNEQFF
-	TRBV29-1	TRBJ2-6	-	TGCAGCGCGTCGGACAGCCAAGGGTCTGGGGCCAACGTCCTGACTTTC	CSASDSQGSGANVLTF
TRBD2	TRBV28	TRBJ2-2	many	TGTGCCAGCAGTTCACCAGGACTAGCGTCCGGGGAGCTGTTTTTT	CASSSPGLASGELFF